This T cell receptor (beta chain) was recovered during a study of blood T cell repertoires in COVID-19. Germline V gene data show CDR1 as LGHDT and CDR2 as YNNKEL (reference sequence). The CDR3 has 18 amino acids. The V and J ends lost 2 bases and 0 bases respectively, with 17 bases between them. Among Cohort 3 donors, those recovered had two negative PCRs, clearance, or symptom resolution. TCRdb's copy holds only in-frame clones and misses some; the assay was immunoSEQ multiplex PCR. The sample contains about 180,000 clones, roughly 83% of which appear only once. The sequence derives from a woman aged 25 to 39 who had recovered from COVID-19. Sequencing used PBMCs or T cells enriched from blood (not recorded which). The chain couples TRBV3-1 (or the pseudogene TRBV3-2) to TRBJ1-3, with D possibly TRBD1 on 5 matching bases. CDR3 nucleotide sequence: TGTGCCAGCAGCCAAATGCACAACAGGAGATCCTCTGGAAACACCATATATTTT. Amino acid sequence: CASSQMHNRRSSGNTIYF.